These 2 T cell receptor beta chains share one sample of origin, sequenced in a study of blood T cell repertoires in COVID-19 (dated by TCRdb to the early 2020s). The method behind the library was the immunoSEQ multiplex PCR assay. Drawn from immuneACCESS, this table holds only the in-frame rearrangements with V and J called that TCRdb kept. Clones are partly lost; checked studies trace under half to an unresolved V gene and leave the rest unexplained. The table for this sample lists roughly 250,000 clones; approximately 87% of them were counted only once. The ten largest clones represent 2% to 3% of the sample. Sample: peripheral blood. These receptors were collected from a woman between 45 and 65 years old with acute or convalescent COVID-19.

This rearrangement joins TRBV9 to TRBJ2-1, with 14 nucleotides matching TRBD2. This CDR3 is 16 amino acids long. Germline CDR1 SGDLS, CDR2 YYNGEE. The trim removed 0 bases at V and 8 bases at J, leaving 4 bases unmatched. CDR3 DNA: TGTGCCAGCAGCGTAGAGGGACTAGCGGGAGTCGATGAGCAGTTCTTC. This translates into CASSVEGLAGVDEQFF. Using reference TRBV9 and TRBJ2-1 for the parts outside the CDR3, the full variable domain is DSGVTQTPKHLITATGQRVTLRCSPRSGDLSVYWYQQSLDQGLQFLIQYYNGEERAKGNILERFSAQQFPDLHSELNLSSLELGDSALYFCASSVEGLAGVDEQFFGPGTRLTVL.

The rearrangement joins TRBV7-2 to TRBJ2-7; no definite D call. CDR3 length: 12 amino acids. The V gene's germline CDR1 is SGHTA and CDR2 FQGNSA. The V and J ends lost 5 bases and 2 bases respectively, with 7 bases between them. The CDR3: CASSPPAYEQYF. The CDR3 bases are TGTGCCAGCAGCCCCCCGGCCTACGAGCAGTACTTC.